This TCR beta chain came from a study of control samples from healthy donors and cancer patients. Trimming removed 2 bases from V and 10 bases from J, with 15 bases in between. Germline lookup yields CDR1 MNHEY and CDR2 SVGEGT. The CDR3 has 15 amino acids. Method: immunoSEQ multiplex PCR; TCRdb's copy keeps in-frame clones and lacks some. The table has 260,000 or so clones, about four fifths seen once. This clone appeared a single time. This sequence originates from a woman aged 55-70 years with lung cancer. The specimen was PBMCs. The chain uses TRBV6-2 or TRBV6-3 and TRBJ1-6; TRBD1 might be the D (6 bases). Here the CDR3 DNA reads TGTGCCAGCAGTTACAGGGGGAATCGGGACTCACCCCTCCACTTT. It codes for CASSYRGNRDSPLHF.